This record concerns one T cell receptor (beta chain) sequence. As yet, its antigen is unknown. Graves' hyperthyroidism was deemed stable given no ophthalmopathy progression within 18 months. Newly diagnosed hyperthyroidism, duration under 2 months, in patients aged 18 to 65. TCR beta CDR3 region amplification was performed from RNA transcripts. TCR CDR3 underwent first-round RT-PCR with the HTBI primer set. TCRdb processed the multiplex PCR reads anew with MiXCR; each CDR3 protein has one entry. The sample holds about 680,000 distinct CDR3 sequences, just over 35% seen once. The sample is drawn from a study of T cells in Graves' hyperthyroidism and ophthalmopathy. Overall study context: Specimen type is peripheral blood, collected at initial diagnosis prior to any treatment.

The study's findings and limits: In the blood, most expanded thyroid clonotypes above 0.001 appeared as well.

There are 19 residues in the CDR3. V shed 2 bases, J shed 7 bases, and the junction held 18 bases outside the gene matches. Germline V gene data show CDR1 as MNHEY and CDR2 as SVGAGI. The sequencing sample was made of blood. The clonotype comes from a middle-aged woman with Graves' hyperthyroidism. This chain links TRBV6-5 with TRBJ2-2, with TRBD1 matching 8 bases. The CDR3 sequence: CASSYPRSGPGGYNGELFF. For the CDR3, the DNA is TGTGCCAGCAGTTACCCACGCAGCGGCCCAGGGGGCTATAACGGGGAGCTGTTTTTT.